The 15 T cell receptor beta chains below come from one sample, sequenced in a study of shared clonotypes between healthy human individuals (TCRdb year 2020). CD8 naive samples were CD45RO-negative cells positively selected for CCR7, giving a CD45RA+CCR7+ population that excluded TemRA cells. To prepare the library, the immunoSEQ multiplex PCR assay was applied. TCRdb carries this immuneACCESS record with in-frame sequences only. Its versions omit some clonotypes, under half of them owing to an unresolved V gene in the studies checked, with the rest unexplained. Here the sample has about 590,000 clones; around 95% occur a single time. The ten largest clones take up 0.095% to 0.12% of the sample. Sequencing was done on a sample of naive CD8+ T cells sorted from blood. Reading the label with the study, this specimen's cell subset or site is: CD45RA+CCR7+. The receptor set was obtained from a woman aged 30 to 39 in good health.

The chain employs TRBV28 and TRBJ2-7; D might be TRBD1 (6 bases). Germline V CDR1 and CDR2: MDHEN, SYDVKM. The CDR3 contains 18 residues. Deletions cut 6 bases from V and 0 bases from J, with 24 bases between. The DNA for the CDR3 is TGTGCCAGCAGGCCGGCGGTTTTTCGTACAGGGAACTCCTACGAGCAGTACTTC. It encodes CASRPAVFRTGNSYEQYF.

This chain connects TRBV6-6 to TRBJ2-1; D gene ambiguous. V lost 7 bases and J lost 3, with 10 bases in between. CDR1 MNHNY and CDR2 SVGAGI come from the germline V gene (reference sequence). CDR3 length: 13 residues. The CDR3 region is CASTSFDYNEQFF. CDR3 nucleotide sequence: TGTGCCAGCACCTCCTTCGACTACAATGAGCAGTTCTTC.

The V gene is TRBV16, the J gene TRBJ2-3; a possible D gene is TRBD1 (5 bases). The CDR3 is made up of 13 amino acids. Trimming shortened V by 8 bases and J by 2 bases, and 11 bases separated the two germline ends. CDR1 is KGHSY and CDR2 is FQNENV in the germline V gene. This CDR3 reads CASLRGNTDTQYF. The DNA of the CDR3 is TGTGCCAGCCTAAGGGGAAACACAGATACGCAGTATTTT. The full variable domain, its missing parts supplied by reference TRBV16 and TRBJ2-3, is GEEVAQTPKHLVRGEGQKAKLYCAPIKGHSYVFWYQQVLKNEFKFLISFQNENVFDETGMPKERFSAKCLPNSPCSLEIQATKLEDSAVYFCASLRGNTDTQYFGPGTRLTVL.

This clone turned up a few times. This rearrangement joins TRBV5-6 to TRBJ1-2, with 7 positions matching TRBD1. The V and J ends lost 0 bases and 0 bases, in that order; junction bases with no gene match: 5. CDR3 length equals 16 residues. The V gene's germline CDR1 is SGHDT and CDR2 YYEEEE. This CDR3 is CASSLGGQPTNYGYTF. CDR3 nucleotide sequence: TGTGCCAGCAGCTTGGGGGGACAGCCGACTAACTATGGCTACACCTTC.

The J gene is TRBJ2-7, the V gene TRBV5-5; 10 bases align to TRBD2. Germline-derived CDR1 and CDR2 are SGHKS and YYEKEE (reference sequence). Germline trimming cut 3 bases from V and 3 bases from J; bases unmatched to any gene: 3. The CDR3 runs to 14 residues. CDR3 coding DNA: TGTGCCAGCAGCTACTCTAGCGGGAGCTACGAGCAGTACTTC. Its translation is CASSYSSGSYEQYF.

The rearrangement links TRBV6-1 to TRBJ2-7, with 10 bases fitting TRBD1. V shed 0 bases and J 4 bases; nucleotides not matched to a gene: 6. There are 16 residues in the CDR3. Germline CDR1 reads MNHNS; CDR2 reads SASEGT. CDR3 nucleotides: TGTGCCAGCAGTGAAGCGAAGACAGGGGGCTTATACGAGCAGTACTTC. Residues: CASSEAKTGGLYEQYF.

V usage is TRBV11-2 and J usage is TRBJ1-1, with unresolved D. V was pared by 4 bases and J by 6 bases, with 12 bases between. The CDR3 loop spans 13 amino acids. Looked up from germline, CDR1 is SGHAT and CDR2 is FQNNGV. CDR3: CASSSLVHPEAFF. As DNA, the CDR3 is TGTGCCAGCAGCTCCCTGGTGCACCCTGAAGCTTTCTTT.

The rearrangement joins TRBV2 to TRBJ2-7; 8 bases agree with TRBD1. The V gene's germline CDR1 is SNHLY and CDR2 FYNNEI. Trimming removed 3 bases from V and 7 bases from J; junction bases left unmatched: 8. The CDR3 spans 14 residues. The CDR3 reads CASSERQGYREQYF. The CDR3, as DNA: TGTGCCAGCAGTGAGCGACAGGGGTACAGGGAGCAGTACTTC.

This chain connects TRBV27 to TRBJ1-1, with 8 positions matching TRBD1. This CDR3 has 15 amino acids. CDR1 is MNHEY and CDR2 is SMNVEV in the germline V gene (reference sequence). V lost 7 bases, J lost 2 bases, and 9 bases stayed unmatched. CDR3 sequence (DNA): TGTGCCAGCATCTTGACAGGGGCGTTAAACACTGAAGCTTTCTTT. This sequence encodes CASILTGALNTEAFF.

The genes are TRBV2 and TRBJ1-4, with D unclear. CDR1 is SNHLY, CDR2 FYNNEI, per germline. V lost 3 bases, J lost 5 bases, and 10 bases lay in between. The CDR3 spans 14 residues. CDR3 bases: TGTGCCAGCAGTGACAACACGGGAAATGAAAAACTGTTTTTT. Protein product: CASSDNTGNEKLFF. Based on the CDR3 plus reference TRBV2 and TRBJ1-4, the full variable domain is EPEVTQTPSHQVTQMGQEVILRCVPISNHLYFYWYRQILGQKVEFLVSFYNNEISEKSEIFDDQFSVERPDGSNFTLKIRSTKLEDSAMYFCASSDNTGNEKLFFGSGTQLSVL.

V is TRBV27 and J is TRBJ1-2; D is undetermined. The V end was cut by 2 bases, the J end by 7 bases, with 17 bases between. Germline V gene lookup returns CDR1 MNHEY and CDR2 SMNVEV (reference sequence). This CDR3 contains 15 residues. This CDR3 is CASSLGNPGAFGYTF. The DNA of the CDR3 is TGTGCCAGCAGTTTAGGTAATCCGGGCGCGTTTGGCTACACCTTC.

The rearrangement links TRBV27 to TRBJ2-3, with D unclear. Per the germline V gene, CDR1 is MNHEY and CDR2 is SMNVEV (reference sequence). Deletions cut 4 bases from V and 2 bases from J, with 13 bases between. The CDR3 runs 15 residues. For the CDR3, the DNA is TGTGCCAGCAGTTCGACTTCATTGTACACAGATACGCAGTATTTT. Translating it yields CASSSTSLYTDTQYF.

The chain has TRBV5-4 and TRBJ2-1; 12 nucleotides match TRBD1. This CDR3 comprises 15 residues. J was trimmed by 6 bases and V by 5 bases; bases with no gene match: 6. The germline gives CDR1 SGHNT, CDR2 YYREEE (reference sequence). The CDR3 sequence: CASSGGQGARNEQFF. In DNA, the CDR3 is TGTGCCAGCAGTGGGGGACAGGGGGCTCGCAATGAGCAGTTCTTC.

This sequence joins TRBV7-9 and TRBJ2-1; the match to TRBD1 covers 11 bases. The CDR3 spans 16 residues. Germline CDR1 and CDR2: SEHNR and FQNEAQ (reference sequence). J gave up 8 bases and V 5 bases, and 11 bases lay outside the gene matches. The CDR3 loop reads CASSNRDRGIMDEQFF. In DNA form, the CDR3 reads TGTGCCAGCAGCAACCGGGACAGGGGGATCATGGATGAGCAGTTCTTC.

The chain links TRBV10-3 to TRBJ2-2; TRBD2 agrees at 10 bases. V was pared by 0 bases and J by 2 bases, with 0 bases of the junction left unmatched. CDR1 is ENHRY and CDR2 is SYGVKD in the germline V gene. The CDR3 totals 16 residues. This CDR3 reads CAISESLAGNTGELFF. For the CDR3, the DNA is TGTGCCATCAGTGAGTCACTAGCGGGAAACACCGGGGAGCTGTTTTTT.